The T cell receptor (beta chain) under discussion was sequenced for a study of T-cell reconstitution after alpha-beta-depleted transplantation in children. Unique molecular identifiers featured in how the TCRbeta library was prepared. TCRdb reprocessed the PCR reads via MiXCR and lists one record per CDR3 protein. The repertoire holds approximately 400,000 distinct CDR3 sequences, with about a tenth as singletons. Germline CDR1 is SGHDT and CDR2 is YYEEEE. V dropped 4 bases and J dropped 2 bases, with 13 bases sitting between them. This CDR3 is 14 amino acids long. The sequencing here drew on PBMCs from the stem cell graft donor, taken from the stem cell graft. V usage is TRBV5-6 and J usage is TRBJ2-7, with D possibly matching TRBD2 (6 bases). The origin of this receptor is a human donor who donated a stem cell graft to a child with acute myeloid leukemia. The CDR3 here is CASSTREPPYEQYF. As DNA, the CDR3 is TGTGCCAGCAGCACGCGGGAACCCCCCTACGAGCAGTACTTC. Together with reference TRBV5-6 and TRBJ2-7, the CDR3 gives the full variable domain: DAGVTQSPTHLIKTRGQQVTLRCSPKSGHDTVSWYQQALGQGPQFIFQYYEEEERQRGNFPDRFSGHQFPNYSSELNVNALLLGDSALYLCASSTREPPYEQYFGPGTRLTVT.